One TCR beta chain is described in this entry. Its antigen is currently unknown. V lost 10 bases and J lost 4; bases outside the gene matches: 10. Germline V gene sequence: CDR1 LNHDA, CDR2 SQIVND (reference sequence). The CDR3 consists of 15 residues. The data were taken from a study of OX40 agonist ivuxolimab in advanced cancers. Study observations and caveats: The average count of expanded clones was higher among CD8+ T cells than among CD4+. Doses of 0.1 to 3.0 mg/kg were accompanied by clonal expansion of CD4+ and CD8+ blood T cells by week 6.

TCRdb's copy holds only in-frame clones and misses some; the assay was immunoSEQ multiplex PCR. The sample has roughly 45,000 clones, just over 85% seen once. It was autoimmune disease history or systemic immunosuppression that excluded patients. This TCR was recovered from an adult with an advanced solid tumor such as melanoma, head and neck, liver or kidney cancer. Source: CD4+ or CD8+ T cells sorted from blood, taken in a trial of the OX40 agonist ivuxolimab. The chain carries TRBV19 and TRBJ2-1; 10 nucleotides line up with TRBD2. The CDR3 coding sequence is TGTGCCACCCGGGGCGGACTAGCGGATTACAATGAGCAGTTCTTC. This encodes CATRGGLADYNEQFF.